Below, one T cell receptor beta chain is given with its context. With V trimmed by 3 bases and J by 1 base, 4 bases remained unmatched. CDR1 and CDR2 from the germline V gene are SGHVS and FQNEAQ. The CDR3 contains 16 residues. The data stem from a study of blood T cell repertoires in COVID-19. For the study at large: Researchers got acute and convalescent COVID-19 samples from the United States, Italy and Spain.

Sequencing used immunoSEQ multiplex PCR; TCRdb keeps in-frame clones, though not all of them. The sample holds 350,000 or so clones, approximately 86% seen once. This rearrangement joins TRBV7-8 to TRBJ2-5, with TRBD2 matching over 11 bases. The receptor was isolated from a woman aged 35 to 49 with acute COVID-19. The specimen was PBMCs or T cells enriched from blood (not recorded which). The chain's CDR3 is CASSLSGTSGQETQYF. CDR3 DNA sequence: TGTGCCAGCAGCTTGTCCGGGACTAGCGGCCAAGAGACCCAGTACTTC.